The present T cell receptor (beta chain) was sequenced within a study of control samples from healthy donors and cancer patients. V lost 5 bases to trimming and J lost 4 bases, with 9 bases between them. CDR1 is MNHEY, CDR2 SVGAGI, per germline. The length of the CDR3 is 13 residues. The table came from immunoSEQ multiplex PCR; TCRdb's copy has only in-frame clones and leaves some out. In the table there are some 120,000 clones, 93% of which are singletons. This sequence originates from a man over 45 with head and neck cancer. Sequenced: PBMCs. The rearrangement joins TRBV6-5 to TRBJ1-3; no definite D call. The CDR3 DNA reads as TGTGCCAGCAGTCGAGCACCGGGAAACACCATATATTTT. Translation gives CASSRAPGNTIYF.